The clone carrying this T cell receptor beta chain was seen more than once but under ten times. Its antigen is not known. This entry comes from a study of cytomegalovirus exposure and HLA in healthy donors. Study-level points and caveats: An Asian-associated ancestry cluster reportedly showed fewer N-insertions than the roughly 600-donor mean in a later analysis. Serostatus for CMV was the only available immune exposure information.

CDR3 length equals 15 residues. Germline V gene data show CDR1 as LNHNV and CDR2 as YYDKDF (reference sequence). V was cut by 0 bases and J by 2 bases, with 11 bases left in between. Primers: 60 Vbeta forward and 13 Jbeta reverse. Only in-frame clones appear in the TCRdb table, and some are missing; sequencing was by immunoSEQ multiplex PCR. The sample yields approximately 40,000 clones, approximately 80% seen once. The sample consisted of PBMCs. This receptor was identified in a woman aged 18-35 years in good health and CMV-seropositive. The rearrangement links TRBV15 to TRBJ2-7; weak D call: TRBD2 (6 bases). The CDR3 is CATSREGGSAYEQYF. CDR3 bases: TGTGCCACCAGCAGAGAGGGGGGTAGCGCCTACGAGCAGTACTTC.